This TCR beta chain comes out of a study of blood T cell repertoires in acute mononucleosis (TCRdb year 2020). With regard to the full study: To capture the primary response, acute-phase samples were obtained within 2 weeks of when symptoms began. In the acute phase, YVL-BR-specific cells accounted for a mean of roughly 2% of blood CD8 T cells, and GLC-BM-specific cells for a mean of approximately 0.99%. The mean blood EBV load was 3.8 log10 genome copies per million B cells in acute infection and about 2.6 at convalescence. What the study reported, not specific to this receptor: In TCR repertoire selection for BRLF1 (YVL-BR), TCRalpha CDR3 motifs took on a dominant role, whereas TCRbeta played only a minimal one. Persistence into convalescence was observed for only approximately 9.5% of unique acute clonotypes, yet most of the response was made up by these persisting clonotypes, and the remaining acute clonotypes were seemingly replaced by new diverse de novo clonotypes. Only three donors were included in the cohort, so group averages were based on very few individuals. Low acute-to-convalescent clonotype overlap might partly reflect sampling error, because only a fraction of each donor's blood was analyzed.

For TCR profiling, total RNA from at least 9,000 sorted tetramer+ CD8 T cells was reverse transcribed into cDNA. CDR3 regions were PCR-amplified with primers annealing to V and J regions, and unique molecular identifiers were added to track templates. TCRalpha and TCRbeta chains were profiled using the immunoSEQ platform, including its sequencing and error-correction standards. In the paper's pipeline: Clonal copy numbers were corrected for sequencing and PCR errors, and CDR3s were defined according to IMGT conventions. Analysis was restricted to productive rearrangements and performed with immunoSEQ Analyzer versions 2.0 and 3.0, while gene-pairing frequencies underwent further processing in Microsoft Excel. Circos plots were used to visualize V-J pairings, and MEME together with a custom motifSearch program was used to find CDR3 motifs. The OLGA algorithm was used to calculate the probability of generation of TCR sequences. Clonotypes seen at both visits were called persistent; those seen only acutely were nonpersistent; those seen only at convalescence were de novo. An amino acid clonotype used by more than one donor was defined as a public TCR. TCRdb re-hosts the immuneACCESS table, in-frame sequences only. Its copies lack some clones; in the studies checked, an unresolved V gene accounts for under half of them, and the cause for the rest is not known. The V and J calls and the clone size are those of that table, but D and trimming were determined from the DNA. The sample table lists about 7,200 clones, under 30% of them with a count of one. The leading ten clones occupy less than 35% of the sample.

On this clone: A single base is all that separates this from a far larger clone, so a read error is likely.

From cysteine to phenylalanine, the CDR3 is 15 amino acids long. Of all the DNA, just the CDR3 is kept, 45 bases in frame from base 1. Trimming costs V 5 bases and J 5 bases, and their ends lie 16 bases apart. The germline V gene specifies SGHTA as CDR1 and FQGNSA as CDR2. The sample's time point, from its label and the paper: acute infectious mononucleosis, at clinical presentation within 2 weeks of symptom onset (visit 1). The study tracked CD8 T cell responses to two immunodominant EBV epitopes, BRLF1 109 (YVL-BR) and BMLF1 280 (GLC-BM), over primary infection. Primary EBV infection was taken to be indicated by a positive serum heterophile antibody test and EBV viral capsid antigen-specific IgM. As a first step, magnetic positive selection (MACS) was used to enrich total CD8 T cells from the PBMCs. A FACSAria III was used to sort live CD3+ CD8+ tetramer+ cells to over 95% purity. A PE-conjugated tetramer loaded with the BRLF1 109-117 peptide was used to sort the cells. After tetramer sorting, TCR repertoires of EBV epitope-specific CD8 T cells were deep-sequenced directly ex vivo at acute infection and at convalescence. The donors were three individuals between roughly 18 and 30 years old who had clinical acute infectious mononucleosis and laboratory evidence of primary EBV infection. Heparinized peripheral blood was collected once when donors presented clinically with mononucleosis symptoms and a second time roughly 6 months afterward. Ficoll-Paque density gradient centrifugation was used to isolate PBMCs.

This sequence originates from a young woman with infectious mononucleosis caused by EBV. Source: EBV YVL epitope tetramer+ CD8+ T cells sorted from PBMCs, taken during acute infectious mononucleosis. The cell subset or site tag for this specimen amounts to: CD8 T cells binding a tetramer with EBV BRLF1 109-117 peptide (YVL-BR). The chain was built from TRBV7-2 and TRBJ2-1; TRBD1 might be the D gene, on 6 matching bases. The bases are TGTGCCAGCAGCGCTACCGCGGCAGGGGACAATGAGCAGTTCTTC. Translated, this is CASSATAAGDNEQFF.